This TCR beta chain originates from a study of T cell responses to AZD1222 COVID-19 vaccine. Trimming removed 5 bases at V and 0 bases at J, with 12 bases between. In germline, CDR1 is SGHTA, CDR2 FQGNSA. The CDR3 extends over 15 amino acids. The method was immunoSEQ multiplex PCR; TCRdb's version includes in-frame clones alone and lacks a portion of them. In the table there are some 120,000 clones, roughly 88% of which are singletons. This clone has only one observation. V gene TRBV7-2 combines with J gene TRBJ2-3; no clear D gene. Here the sequenced sample was peripheral blood, taken 28 days after the second AZD1222 dose. The origin of this receptor is an adult who received the AZD1222 COVID-19 vaccine. CDR3 coding DNA: TGTGCCAGCAGCCCGAGAGGAAGGAGCACAGATACGCAGTATTTT. Translating it yields CASSPRGRSTDTQYF.